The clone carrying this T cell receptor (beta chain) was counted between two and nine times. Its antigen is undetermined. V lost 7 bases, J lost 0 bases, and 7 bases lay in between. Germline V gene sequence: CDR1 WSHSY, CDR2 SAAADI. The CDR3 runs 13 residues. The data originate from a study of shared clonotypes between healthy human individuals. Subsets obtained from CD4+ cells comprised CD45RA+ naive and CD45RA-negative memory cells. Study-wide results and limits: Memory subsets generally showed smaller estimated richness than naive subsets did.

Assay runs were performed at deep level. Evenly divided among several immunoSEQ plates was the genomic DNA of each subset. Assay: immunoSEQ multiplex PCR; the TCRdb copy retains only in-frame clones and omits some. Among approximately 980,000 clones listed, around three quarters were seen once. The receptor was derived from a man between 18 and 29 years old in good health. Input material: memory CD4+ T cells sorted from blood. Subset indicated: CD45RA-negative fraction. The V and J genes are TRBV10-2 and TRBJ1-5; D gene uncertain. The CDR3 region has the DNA TGCGCCAGCAAGGACGGTAGCAATCAGCCCCAGCATTTT. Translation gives CASKDGSNQPQHF.